This T cell receptor beta chain was profiled in a study of neurological immune-mediated disorders. This clonotype appeared many times. Unsorted libraries came from 2 million PBMCs stored at -80 °C. The length of the CDR3 is 17 residues. Germline trimming cut 0 bases from V and 0 bases from J; bases unmatched to any gene: 2. Looked up from germline, CDR1 is MNHEY and CDR2 is SVGAGI. TCRdb itself ran the 5' RACE reads through MiXCR, one entry per CDR3 protein. The table has over 60,000 distinct CDR3 sequences, 4.5% to 5.5% seen once. Sequenced input: PBMCs. This clonotype was obtained from a woman in her 70s with multiple sclerosis. The chain employs TRBV6-5 and TRBJ1-4, with 9 bases identical to TRBD1. DNA of the CDR3: TGTGCCAGCAGTTACTCGACAGGGGGAGCAACTAATGAAAAACTGTTTTTT. This sequence encodes CASSYSTGGATNEKLFF.